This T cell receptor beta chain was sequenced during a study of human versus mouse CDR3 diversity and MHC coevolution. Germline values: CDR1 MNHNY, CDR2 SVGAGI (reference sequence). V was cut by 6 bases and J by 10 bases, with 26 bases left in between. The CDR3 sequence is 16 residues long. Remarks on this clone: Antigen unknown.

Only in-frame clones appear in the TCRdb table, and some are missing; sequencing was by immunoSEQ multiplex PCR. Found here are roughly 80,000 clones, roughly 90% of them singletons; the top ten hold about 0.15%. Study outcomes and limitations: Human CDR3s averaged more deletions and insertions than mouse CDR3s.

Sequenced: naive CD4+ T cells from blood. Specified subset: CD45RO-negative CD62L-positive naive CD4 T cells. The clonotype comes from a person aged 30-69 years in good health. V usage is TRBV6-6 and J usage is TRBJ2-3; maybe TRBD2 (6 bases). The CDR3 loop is CASRSERALGGDAQYF. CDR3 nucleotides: TGTGCCAGCAGATCCGAACGGGCCTTGGGAGGCGATGCGCAGTATTTT.